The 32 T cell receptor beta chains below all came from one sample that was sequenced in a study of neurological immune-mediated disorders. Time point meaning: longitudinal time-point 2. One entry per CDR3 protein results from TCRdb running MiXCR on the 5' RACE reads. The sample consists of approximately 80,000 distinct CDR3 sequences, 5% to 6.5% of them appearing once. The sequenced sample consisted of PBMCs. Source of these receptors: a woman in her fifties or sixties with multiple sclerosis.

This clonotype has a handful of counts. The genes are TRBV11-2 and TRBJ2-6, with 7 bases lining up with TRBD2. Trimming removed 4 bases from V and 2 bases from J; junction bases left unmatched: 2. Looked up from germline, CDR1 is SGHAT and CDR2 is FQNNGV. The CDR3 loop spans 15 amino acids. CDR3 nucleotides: TGTGCCAGCAGCTCTGGGGGGGCTGGGGCCAACGTCCTGACTTTC. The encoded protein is CASSSGGAGANVLTF.

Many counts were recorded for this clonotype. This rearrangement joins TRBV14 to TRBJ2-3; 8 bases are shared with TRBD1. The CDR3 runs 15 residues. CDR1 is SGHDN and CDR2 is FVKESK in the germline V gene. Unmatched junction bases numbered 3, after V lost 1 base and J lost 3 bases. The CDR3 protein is CASSQGTGMTDTQYF. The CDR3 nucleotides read TGTGCCAGCAGCCAAGGGACAGGGATGACAGATACGCAGTATTTT.

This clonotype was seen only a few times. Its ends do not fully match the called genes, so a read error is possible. The chain's CDR3 is CASSRTSGSTDTQYF. The CDR3 coding sequence is TGTGCTAGCAGCCGGACTAGCGGTAGCACAGATACGCAGTATTTT. V usage is TRBV7-7 and J usage is TRBJ2-3, with 10 bases lining up with TRBD2. The CDR3 loop spans 15 amino acids. Germline values: CDR1 SSHAT, CDR2 FNYEAQ (reference sequence).

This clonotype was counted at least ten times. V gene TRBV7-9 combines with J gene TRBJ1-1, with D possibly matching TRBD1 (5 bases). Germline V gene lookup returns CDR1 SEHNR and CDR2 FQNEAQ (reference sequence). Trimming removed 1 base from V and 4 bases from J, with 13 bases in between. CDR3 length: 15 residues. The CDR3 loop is CASSLGGFGSTEAFF. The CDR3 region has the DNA TGTGCCAGCAGCTTAGGGGGCTTCGGGAGCACTGAAGCTTTCTTT.

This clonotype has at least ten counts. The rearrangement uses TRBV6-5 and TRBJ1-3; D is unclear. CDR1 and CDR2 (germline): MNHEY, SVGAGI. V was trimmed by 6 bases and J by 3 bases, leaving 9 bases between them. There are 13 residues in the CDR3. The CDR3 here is CASRPSVGNTIYF. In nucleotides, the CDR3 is TGTGCCAGCAGACCGTCGGTTGGAAACACCATATATTTT.

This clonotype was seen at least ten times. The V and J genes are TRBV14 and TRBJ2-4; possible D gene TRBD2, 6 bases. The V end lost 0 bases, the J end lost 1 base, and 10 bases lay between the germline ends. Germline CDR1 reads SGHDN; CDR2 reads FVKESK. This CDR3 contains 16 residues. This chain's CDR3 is CASSQEVGGAKNIQYF. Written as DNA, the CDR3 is TGTGCCAGCAGCCAAGAGGTCGGAGGGGCCAAAAACATTCAGTACTTC.

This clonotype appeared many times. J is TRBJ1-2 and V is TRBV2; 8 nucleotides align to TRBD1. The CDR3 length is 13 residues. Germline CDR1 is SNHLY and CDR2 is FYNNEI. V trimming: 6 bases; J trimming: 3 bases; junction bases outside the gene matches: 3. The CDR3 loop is CASRGTGYYGYTF. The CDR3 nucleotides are TGTGCCAGCAGGGGGACAGGATACTATGGCTACACCTTC.

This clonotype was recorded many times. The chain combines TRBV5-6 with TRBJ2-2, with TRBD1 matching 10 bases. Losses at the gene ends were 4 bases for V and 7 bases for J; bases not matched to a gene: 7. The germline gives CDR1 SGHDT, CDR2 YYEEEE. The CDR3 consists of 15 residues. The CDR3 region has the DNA TGTGCCAGCAGCCCCCGGGACAGGGGATTCGGGGAGCTGTTTTTT. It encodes CASSPRDRGFGELFF. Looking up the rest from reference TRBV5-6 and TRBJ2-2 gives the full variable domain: DAGVTQSPTHLIKTRGQQVTLRCSPKSGHDTVSWYQQALGQGPQFIFQYYEEEERQRGNFPDRFSGHQFPNYSSELNVNALLLGDSALYLCASSPRDRGFGELFFGEGSRLTVL.

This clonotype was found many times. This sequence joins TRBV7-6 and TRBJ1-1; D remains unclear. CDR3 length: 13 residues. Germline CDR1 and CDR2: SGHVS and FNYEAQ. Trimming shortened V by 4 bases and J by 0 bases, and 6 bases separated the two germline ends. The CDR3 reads CASSSPMNTEAFF. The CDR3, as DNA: TGTGCCAGCAGCTCCCCCATGAACACTGAAGCTTTCTTT.

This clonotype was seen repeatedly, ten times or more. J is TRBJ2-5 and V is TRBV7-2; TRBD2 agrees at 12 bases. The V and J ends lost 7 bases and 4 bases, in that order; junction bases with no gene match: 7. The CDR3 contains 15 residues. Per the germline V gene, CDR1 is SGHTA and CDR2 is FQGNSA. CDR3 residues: CASTPSGGAVETQYF. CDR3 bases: TGTGCCAGCACCCCTAGCGGGGGGGCCGTAGAGACCCAGTACTTC.

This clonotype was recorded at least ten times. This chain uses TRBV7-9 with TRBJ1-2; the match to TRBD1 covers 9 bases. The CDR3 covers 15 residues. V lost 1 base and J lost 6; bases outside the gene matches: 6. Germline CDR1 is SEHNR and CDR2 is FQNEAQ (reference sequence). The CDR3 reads CASSLVKTGGDGYTF. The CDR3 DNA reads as TGTGCCAGCAGCTTAGTTAAGACAGGGGGTGATGGCTACACCTTC.

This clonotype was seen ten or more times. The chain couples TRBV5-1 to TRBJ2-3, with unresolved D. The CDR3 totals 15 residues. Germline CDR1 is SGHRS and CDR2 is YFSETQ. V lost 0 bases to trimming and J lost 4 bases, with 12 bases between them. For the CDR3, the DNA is TGCGCCAGCAGCTTGGGGGGATCCAGTCCAGATACGCAGTATTTT. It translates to CASSLGGSSPDTQYF.

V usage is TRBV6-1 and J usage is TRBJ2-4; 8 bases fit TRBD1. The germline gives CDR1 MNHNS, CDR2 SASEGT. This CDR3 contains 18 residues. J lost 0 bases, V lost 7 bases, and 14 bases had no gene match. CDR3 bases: TGTGCCAGCACCCAACAGGGGGGCCCGTGGCTAGCCAAAAACATTCAGTACTTC. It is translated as CASTQQGGPWLAKNIQYF.

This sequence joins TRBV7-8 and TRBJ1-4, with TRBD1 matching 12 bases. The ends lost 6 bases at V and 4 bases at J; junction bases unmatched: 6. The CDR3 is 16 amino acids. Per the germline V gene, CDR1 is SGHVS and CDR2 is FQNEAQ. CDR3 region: CASRRDRGLSNEKLFF. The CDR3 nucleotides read TGTGCCAGCAGAAGGGACAGGGGGCTTAGTAATGAAAAACTGTTTTTT.

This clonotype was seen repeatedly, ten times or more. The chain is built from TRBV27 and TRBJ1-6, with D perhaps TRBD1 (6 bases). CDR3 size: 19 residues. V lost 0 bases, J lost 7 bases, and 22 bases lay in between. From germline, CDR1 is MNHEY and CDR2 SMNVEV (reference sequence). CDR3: CASSLSKAGGQGGNSPLHF. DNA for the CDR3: TGTGCCAGCAGTTTATCGAAGGCGGGGGGACAAGGGGGGAATTCACCCCTCCACTTT.

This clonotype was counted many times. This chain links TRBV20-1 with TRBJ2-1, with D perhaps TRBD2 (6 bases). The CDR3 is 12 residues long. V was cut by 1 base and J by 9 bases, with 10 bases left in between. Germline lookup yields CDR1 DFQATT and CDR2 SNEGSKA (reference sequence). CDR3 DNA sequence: TGCAGTGCTAGAGGTAGGGGAGGTGAGCAGTTCTTC. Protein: CSARGRGGEQFF.

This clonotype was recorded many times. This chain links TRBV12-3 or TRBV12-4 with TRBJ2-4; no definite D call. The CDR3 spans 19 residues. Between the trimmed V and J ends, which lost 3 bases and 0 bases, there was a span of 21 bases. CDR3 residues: CASSLVLGSGALAKNIQYF. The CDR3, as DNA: TGTGCCAGCAGTTTGGTTTTAGGGTCAGGTGCTCTAGCCAAAAACATTCAGTACTTC.

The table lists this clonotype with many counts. CDR3 DNA: TGCGCCAGCAGCCCCCGGGATGGGACGGAGACCCAGTACTTC. It translates to CASSPRDGTETQYF. The V call is TRBV5-1, the J call TRBJ2-5; D tentatively reads TRBD1 or TRBD2 (5 bases each). Germline CDR1 and CDR2: SGHRS and YFSETQ. Trimming removed 4 bases at V and 5 bases at J, with 15 bases between. The CDR3 has 14 residues.

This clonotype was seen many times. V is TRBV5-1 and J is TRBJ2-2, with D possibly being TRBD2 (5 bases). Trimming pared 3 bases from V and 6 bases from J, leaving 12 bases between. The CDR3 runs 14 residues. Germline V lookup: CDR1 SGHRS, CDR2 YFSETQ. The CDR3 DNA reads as TGCGCCAGCAGCTACCGGGAACAACCCGGGGAGCTGTTTTTT. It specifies CASSYREQPGELFF. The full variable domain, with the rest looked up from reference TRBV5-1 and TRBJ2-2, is KAGVTQTPRYLIKTRGQQVTLSCSPISGHRSVSWYQQTPGQGLQFLFEYFSETQRNKGNFPGRFSGRQFSNSRSEMNVSTLELGDSALYLCASSYREQPGELFFGEGSRLTVL.

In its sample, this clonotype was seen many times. The CDR3 nucleotides are TGCGCCAGCTCCTTACTCCGGGACGGCTCCTACGAGCAGTACTTC. This gives the protein CASSLLRDGSYEQYF. The V gene is TRBV5-1, the J gene TRBJ2-7; D may be TRBD1 or TRBD2 (5 bases each). Germline V lookup: CDR1 SGHRS, CDR2 YFSETQ. Trimming left V 7 bases short and J 0 bases short, with 17 bases between. This CDR3 has 15 amino acids.

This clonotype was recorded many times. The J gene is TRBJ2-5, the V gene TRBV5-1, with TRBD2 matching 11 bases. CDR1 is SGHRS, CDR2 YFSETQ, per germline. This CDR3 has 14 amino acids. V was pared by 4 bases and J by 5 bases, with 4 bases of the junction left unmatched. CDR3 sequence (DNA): TGCGCCAGCAGCACTAGCGGGGGCAGGGAGACCCAGTACTTC. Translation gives CASSTSGGRETQYF.

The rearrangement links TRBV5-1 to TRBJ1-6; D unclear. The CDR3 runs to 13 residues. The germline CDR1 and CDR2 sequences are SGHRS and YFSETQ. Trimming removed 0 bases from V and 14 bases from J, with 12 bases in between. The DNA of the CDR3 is TGCGCCAGCAGCTTGGGAGGCCCAGAGTCCCTCCACTTT. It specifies CASSLGGPESLHF.

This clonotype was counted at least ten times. CDR3 DNA sequence: TGCAGCGCAGGGAAGGGAGTGGGATACGAGCAGTACTTC. It encodes CSAGKGVGYEQYF. The chain is built from TRBV29-1 and TRBJ2-7; tentatively, D is TRBD1 or TRBD2 (5 bases each). CDR3 length equals 13 residues. The germline V gene encodes CDR1 SQVTM and CDR2 ANQGSEA. V was clipped by 7 bases and J by 4 bases, with 17 bases between them.

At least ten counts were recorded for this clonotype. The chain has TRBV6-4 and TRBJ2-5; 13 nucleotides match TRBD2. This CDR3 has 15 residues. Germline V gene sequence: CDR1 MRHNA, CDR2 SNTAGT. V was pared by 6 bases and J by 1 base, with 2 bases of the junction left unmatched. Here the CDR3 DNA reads TGTGCCAGCAGCCGGACTAGCGGGGGCCAAGAGACCCAGTACTTC. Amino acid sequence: CASSRTSGGQETQYF.

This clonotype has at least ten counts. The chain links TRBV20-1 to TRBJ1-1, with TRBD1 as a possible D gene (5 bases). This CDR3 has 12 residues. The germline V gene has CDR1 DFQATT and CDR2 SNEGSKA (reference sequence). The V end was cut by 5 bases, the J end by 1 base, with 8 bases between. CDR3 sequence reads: CSAGRGNTEAFF. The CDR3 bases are TGCAGTGCTGGAAGGGGGAACACTGAAGCTTTCTTT.

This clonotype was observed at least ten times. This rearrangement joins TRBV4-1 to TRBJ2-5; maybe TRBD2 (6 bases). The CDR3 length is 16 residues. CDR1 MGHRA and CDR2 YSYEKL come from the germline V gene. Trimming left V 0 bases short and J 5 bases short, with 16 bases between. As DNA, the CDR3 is TGCGCCAGCAGCCAAGATCCCGGGAATGGGAGGGAGACCCAGTACTTC. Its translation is CASSQDPGNGRETQYF.

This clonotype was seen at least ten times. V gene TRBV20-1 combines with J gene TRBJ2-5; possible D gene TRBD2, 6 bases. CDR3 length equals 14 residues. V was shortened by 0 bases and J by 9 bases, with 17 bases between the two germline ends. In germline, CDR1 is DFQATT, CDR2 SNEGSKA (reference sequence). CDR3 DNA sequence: TGCAGTGCTAGAGATGTAGCGGCCCAGAGGCCCCAGTACTTC. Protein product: CSARDVAAQRPQYF.

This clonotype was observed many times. DNA of the CDR3: TGCGCCAGCAACGATCAGTTAAACTATGGCTACACCTTC. It specifies CASNDQLNYGYTF. The chain has TRBV4-1 and TRBJ1-2; D gene uncertain. This CDR3 spans 13 amino acids. V was shortened by 7 bases and J by 2 bases, with 11 bases between the two germline ends. In germline, CDR1 is MGHRA, CDR2 YSYEKL.

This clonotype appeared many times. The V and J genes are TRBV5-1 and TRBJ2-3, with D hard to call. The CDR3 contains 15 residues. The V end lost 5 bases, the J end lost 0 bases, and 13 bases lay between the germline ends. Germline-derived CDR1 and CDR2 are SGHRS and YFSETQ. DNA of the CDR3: TGCGCCAGCAGGACTGACGGATATAGCACAGATACGCAGTATTTT. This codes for CASRTDGYSTDTQYF.

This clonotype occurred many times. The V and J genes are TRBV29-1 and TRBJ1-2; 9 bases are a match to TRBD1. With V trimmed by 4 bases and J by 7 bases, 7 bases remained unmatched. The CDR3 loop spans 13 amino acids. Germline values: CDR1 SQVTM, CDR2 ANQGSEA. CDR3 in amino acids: CSVGEGQGSGYTF. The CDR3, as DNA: TGCAGCGTTGGAGAGGGACAGGGAAGTGGCTACACCTTC.

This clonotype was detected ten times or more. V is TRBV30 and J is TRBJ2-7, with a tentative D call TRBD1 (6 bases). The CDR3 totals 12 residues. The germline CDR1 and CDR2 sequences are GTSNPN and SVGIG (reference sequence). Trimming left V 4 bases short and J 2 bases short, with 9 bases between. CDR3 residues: CAWNRDTYEQYF. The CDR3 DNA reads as TGTGCCTGGAACCGGGACACCTACGAGCAGTACTTC.

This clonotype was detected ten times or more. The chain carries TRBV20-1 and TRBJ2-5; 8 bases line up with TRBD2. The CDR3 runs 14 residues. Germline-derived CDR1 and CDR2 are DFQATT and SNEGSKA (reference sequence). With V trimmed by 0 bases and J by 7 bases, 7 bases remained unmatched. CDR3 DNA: TGCAGTGCTAGAGAACCAGCGGGGGTGGTGACCCAGTACTTC. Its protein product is CSAREPAGVVTQYF.